A single sample is the source of the 4 T cell receptor beta chains below, sequenced in a study of blood T cell repertoires in COVID-19. Using immunoSEQ multiplex PCR, the repertoire was profiled, and TCRdb retains in-frame clones only, with some absent. The sample carries 450,000 to 500,000 clones, around 85% recorded once. The sample consisted of peripheral blood. Receptors were obtained from a human donor in a cohort sampled during active COVID-19.

CDR3 DNA sequence: TGCGCCAGCAGCTTGCCCTCACAGGGGGACACTGAAGCTTTCTTT. Amino acid sequence: CASSLPSQGDTEAFF. This chain uses TRBV5-1 with TRBJ1-1, with 8 bases fitting TRBD1. CDR1 and CDR2 (germline): SGHRS, YFSETQ. V gave up 1 base and J gave up 3 bases; unmatched junction bases: 5. The CDR3 is made up of 15 amino acids.

The chain carries TRBV27 and TRBJ2-3, with D possibly being TRBD2 (5 bases). CDR3 size: 15 residues. Germline V lookup: CDR1 MNHEY, CDR2 SMNVEV (reference sequence). Trimming shortened V by 5 bases and J by 0 bases, and 12 bases separated the two germline ends. The CDR3 DNA reads as TGTGCCAGCAGTGTTAGGCTAGCTAGCACAGATACGCAGTATTTT. The encoded protein is CASSVRLASTDTQYF.

The rearrangement links TRBV6-4 to TRBJ2-2; 7 bases line up with TRBD1. The V gene end was trimmed by 8 bases and the J gene end by 5 bases; junction bases not matched to a gene: 8. This CDR3 is built from 14 residues. In germline, CDR1 is MRHNA, CDR2 SNTAGT. The CDR3 protein is CASSDRVGTGELFF. The CDR3 DNA is TGTGCCAGCTCAGACAGGGTCGGAACCGGGGAGCTGTTTTTT.

V gene TRBV7-2 combines with J gene TRBJ2-3; D not resolved. Germline V lookup: CDR1 SGHTA, CDR2 FQGNSA. The germline V and J ends were trimmed by 0 bases and 2 bases, with 6 bases remaining between them. The CDR3 runs 14 residues. The CDR3 DNA reads TGTGCCAGCAGCTTAGCACAGCCCACAGATACGCAGTATTTT. Translating it yields CASSLAQPTDTQYF.